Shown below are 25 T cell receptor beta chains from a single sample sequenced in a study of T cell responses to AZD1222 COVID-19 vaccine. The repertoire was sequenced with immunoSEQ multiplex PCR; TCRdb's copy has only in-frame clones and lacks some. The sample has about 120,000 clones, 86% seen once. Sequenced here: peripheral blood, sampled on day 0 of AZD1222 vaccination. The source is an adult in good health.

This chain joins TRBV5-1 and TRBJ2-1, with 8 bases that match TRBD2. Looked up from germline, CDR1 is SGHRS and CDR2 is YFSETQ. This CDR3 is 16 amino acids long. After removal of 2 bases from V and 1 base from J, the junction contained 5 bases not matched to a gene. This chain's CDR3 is CASSFREGGSYNEQFF. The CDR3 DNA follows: TGCGCCAGCAGCTTCCGGGAGGGAGGTTCCTACAATGAGCAGTTCTTC.

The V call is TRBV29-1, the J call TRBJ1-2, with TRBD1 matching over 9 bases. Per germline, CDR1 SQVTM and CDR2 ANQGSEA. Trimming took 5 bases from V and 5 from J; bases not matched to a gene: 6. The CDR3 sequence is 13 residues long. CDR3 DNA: TGCAGCGTTCTGGGACAGGGTTGGTATGGCTACACCTTC. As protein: CSVLGQGWYGYTF. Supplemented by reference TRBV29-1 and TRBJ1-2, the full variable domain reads SAVISQKPSRDICQRGTSLTIQCQVDSQVTMMFWYRQQPGQSLTLIATANQGSEATYESGFVIDKFPISRPNLTFSTLTVSNMSPEDSSIYLCSVLGQGWYGYTFGSGTRLTVV.

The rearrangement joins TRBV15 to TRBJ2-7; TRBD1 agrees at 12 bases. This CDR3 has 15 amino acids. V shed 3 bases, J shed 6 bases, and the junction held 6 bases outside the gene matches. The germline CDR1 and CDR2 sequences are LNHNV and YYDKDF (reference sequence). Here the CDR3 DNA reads TGTGCCACCAGCAGCCCGGGACAGGGGGCCGTCGAGCAGTACTTC. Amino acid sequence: CATSSPGQGAVEQYF.

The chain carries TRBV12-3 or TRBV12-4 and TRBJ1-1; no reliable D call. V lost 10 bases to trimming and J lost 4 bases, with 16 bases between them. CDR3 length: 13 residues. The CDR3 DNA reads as TGTGCCACCCGCGGGGATGGTCGCACTGAAGCTTTCTTT. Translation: CATRGDGRTEAFF.

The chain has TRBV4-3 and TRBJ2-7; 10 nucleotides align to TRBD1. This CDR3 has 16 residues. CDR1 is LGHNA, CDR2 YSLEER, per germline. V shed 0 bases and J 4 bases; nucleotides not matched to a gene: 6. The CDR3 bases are TGCGCCAGCAGCCAAGATCCCGGGGACAGGGGTTACGAGCAGTACTTC. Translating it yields CASSQDPGDRGYEQYF.

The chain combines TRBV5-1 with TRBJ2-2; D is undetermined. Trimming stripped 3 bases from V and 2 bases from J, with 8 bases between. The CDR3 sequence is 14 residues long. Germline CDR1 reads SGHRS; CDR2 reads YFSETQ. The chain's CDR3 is CASSWGSNTGELFF. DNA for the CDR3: TGCGCCAGCAGCTGGGGTTCCAACACCGGGGAGCTGTTTTTT.

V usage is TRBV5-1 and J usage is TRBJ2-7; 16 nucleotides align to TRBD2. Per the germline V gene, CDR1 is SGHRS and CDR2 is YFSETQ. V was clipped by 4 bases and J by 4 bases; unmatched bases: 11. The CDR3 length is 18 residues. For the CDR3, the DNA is TGCGCCAGCAGCCCTTTTGGGACTAGCGGGAGGGCCGGGTACGAGCAGTACTTC. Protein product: CASSPFGTSGRAGYEQYF.

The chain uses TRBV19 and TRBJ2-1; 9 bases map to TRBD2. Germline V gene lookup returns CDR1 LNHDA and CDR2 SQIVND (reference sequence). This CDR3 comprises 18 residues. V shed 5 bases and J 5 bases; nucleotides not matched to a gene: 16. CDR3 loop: CASSSLVAGAERDNEQFF. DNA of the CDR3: TGTGCCAGTAGTTCGTTGGTAGCGGGGGCCGAGAGGGACAATGAGCAGTTCTTC.

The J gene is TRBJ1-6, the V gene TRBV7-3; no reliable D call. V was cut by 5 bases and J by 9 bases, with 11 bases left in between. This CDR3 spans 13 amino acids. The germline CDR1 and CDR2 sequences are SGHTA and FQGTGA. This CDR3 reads CASSPLPGSPLHF. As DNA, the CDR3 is TGTGCCAGCAGCCCCCTCCCAGGTTCACCCCTCCACTTT.

For the CDR3, the DNA is TGTGCCAGCAGTGAATCCGGGACGTCCTACAATGAGCAGTTCTTC. The encoded protein is CASSESGTSYNEQFF. V usage is TRBV6-1 and J usage is TRBJ2-1; either TRBD1 or TRBD2 may fit D (5 bases each). Germline assignment: CDR1 MNHNS and CDR2 SASEGT. This CDR3 comprises 15 residues. Trimming took 2 bases from V and 1 from J, leaving 9 bases between them.

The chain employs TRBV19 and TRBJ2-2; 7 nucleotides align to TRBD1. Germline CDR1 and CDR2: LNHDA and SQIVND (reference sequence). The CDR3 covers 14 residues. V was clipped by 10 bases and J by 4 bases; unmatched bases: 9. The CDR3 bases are TGTGCCACCAAAAGGGACAGACCCACCGGGGAGCTGTTTTTT. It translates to CATKRDRPTGELFF.

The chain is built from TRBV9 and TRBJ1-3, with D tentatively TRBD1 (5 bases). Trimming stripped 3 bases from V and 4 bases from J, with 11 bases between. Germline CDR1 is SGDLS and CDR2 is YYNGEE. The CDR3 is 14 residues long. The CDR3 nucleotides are TGTGCCAGCAGCGCCTCCGGGGCCGGAAACACCATATATTTT. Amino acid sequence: CASSASGAGNTIYF.

CDR3 protein: CASSPRPELYEQYF. CDR3 bases: TGTGCCAGCAGTCCTCGGCCGGAACTCTACGAGCAGTACTTC. The J gene is TRBJ2-7, the V gene TRBV11-3; the D is unclear. Looked up from germline, CDR1 is SGHNT and CDR2 is YENEEA. This CDR3 has 14 amino acids. V shed 6 bases and J shed 3 bases, with 15 bases lying between them.

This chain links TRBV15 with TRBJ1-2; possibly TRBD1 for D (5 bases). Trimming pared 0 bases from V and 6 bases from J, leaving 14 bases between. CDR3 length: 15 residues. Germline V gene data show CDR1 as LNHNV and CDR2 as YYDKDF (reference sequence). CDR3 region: CATSRDFGREDGYTF. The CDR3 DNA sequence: TGTGCCACCAGCAGAGATTTCGGCAGGGAGGATGGCTACACCTTC.

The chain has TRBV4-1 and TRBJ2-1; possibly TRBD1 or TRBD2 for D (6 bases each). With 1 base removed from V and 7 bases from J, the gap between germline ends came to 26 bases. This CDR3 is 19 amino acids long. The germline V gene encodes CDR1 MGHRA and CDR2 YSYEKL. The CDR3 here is CASSQGLYPTGTRKNEQFF. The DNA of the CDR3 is TGCGCCAGCAGCCAAGGCTTGTACCCAACAGGGACTCGAAAAAATGAGCAGTTCTTC.

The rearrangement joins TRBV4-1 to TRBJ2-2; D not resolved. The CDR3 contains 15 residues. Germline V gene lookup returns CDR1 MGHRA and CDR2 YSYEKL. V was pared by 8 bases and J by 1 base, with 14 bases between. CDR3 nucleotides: TGCGCCAGCGAAAACTTAAAGGGGAACACCGGGGAGCTGTTTTTT. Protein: CASENLKGNTGELFF.

CDR3 in amino acids: CASSAGETYEQYF. For the CDR3, the DNA is TGTGCCAGCTCGGCAGGGGAAACCTACGAGCAGTACTTC. The rearrangement links TRBV7-6 to TRBJ2-7; a weak D match, TRBD1 (6 bases). Germline values: CDR1 SGHVS, CDR2 FNYEAQ. CDR3 size: 13 residues. V was cut by 8 bases and J by 2 bases, with 13 bases left in between.

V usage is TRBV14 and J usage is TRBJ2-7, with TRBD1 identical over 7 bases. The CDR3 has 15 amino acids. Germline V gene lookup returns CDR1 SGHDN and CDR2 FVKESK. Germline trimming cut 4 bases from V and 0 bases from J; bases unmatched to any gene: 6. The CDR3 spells CASSRRQGSSYEQYF. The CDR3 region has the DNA TGTGCCAGCAGCCGTAGACAGGGAAGCTCCTACGAGCAGTACTTC.

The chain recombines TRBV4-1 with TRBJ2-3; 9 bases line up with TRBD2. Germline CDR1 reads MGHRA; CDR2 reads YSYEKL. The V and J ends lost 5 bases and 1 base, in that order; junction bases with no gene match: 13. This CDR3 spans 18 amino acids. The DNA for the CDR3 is TGCGCCAGCAGCAACGATGTAATAGCGGGAGTCCGCACAGATACGCAGTATTTT. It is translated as CASSNDVIAGVRTDTQYF.

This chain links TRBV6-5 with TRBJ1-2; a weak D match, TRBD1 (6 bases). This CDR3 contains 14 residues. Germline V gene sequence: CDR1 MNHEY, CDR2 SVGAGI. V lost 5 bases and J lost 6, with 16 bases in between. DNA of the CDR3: TGTGCCAGCAGTAGGATGGGGGGGGCAGATGGCTACACCTTC. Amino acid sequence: CASSRMGGADGYTF.

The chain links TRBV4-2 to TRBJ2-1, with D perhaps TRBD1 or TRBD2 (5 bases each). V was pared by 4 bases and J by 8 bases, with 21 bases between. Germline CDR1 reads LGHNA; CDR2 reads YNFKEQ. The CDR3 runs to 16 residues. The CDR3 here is CASSRPSGGGRDEQFF. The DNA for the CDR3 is TGTGCCAGCAGCCGACCATCGGGTGGGGGAAGAGATGAGCAGTTCTTC.

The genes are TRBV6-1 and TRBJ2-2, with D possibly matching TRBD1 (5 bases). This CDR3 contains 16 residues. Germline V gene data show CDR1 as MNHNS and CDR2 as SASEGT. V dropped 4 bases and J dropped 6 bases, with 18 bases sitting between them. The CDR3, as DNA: TGTGCCAGCAGTGCTGACGCCTGGGGCTCGGCCGGGGAGCTGTTTTTT. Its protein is CASSADAWGSAGELFF.

CDR3 DNA sequence: TGTGCGGTCCGGGACTACTATGGTTCACCCCTCCACTTT. Translation: CAVRDYYGSPLHF. This chain uses TRBV28 with TRBJ1-6; D is perhaps TRBD1 (5 bases). CDR1 is MDHEN, CDR2 SYDVKM, per germline. CDR3 length equals 13 residues. The full variable domain, rest sourced from reference TRBV28 and TRBJ1-6, is DVKVTQSSRYLVKRTGEKVFLECVQDMDHENMFWYRQDPGLGLRLIYFSYDVKMKEKGDIPEGYSVSREKKERFSLILESASTNQTSMYLCAVRDYYGSPLHFGNGTRLTVT.

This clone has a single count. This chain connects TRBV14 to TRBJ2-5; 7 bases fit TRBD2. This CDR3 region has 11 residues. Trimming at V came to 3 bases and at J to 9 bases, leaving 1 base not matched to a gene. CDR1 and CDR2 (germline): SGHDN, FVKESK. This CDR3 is CASSQGGAQYF. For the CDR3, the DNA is TGTGCCAGCAGCCAGGGGGGGGCCCAGTACTTC.

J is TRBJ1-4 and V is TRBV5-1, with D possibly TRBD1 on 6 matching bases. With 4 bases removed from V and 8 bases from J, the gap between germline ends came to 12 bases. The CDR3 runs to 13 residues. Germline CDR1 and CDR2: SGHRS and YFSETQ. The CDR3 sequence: CASSNRVEEKLFF. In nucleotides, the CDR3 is TGCGCCAGCAGCAACAGGGTGGAGGAAAAACTGTTTTTT. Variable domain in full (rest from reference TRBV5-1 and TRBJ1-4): KAGVTQTPRYLIKTRGQQVTLSCSPISGHRSVSWYQQTPGQGLQFLFEYFSETQRNKGNFPGRFSGRQFSNSRSEMNVSTLELGDSALYLCASSNRVEEKLFFGSGTQLSVL.